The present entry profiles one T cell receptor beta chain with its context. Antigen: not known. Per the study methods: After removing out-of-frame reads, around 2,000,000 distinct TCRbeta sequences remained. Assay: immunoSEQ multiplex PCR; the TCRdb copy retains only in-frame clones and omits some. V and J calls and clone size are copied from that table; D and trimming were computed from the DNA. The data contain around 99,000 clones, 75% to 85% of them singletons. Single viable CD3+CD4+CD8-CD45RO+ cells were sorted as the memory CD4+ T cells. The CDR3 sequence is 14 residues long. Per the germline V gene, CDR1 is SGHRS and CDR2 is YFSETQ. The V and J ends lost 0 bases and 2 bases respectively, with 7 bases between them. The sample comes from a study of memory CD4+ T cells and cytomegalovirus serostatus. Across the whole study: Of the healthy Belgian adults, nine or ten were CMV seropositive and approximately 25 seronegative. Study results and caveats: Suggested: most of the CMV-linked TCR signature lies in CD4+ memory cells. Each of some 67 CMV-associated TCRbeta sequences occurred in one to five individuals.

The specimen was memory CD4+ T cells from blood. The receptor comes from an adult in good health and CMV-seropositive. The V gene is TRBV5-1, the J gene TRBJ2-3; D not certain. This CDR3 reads CASSLALDTDTQYF. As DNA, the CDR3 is TGCGCCAGCAGCTTGGCCTTGGACACAGATACGCAGTATTTT.